This entry concerns a single T cell receptor beta chain. The target antigen is unknown. Germline V gene data show CDR1 as GTSNPN and CDR2 as SVGIG (reference sequence). This CDR3 is built from 15 residues. V was cut by 7 bases and J by 0 bases, with 19 bases left in between. These data originate in a study of T cell responses to AZD1222 COVID-19 vaccine. The assay was immunoSEQ multiplex PCR, and TCRdb's table has in-frame clones only and misses some. The table records 150,000 to 200,000 clones, more than 75% of them present only once. Findings and limits, study-wide: In the spike-specific TCR repertoire, nearly half reportedly target unmutated variant regions.

The J gene is TRBJ2-7, the V gene TRBV30, with D possibly being TRBD2 (5 bases). This TCR came from an adult who received the AZD1222 COVID-19 vaccine. Specimen: peripheral blood, collected 28 days after the second AZD1222 dose. This chain's CDR3 is CASSEPLAASYEQYF. In DNA, the CDR3 is TGTGCCTCCAGCGAGCCTCTAGCCGCCTCCTACGAGCAGTACTTC.